These 18 T cell receptor beta chains were all obtained from the same sample, sequenced in a study of cytomegalovirus exposure and HLA in healthy donors. Both 60 Vbeta primers and 13 Jbeta primers went into the PCR. Clones were sequenced by immunoSEQ multiplex PCR, and TCRdb holds only the in-frame ones, with some missing. The sample contains more than 150,000 clones, approximately 80% of which appear only once. The sample comprised PBMCs. The receptors originated from a girl aged 2-10 years in good health and CMV-seropositive.

This clone has just a few counts. The genes are TRBV29-1 and TRBJ1-5; TRBD1 matches at 7 bases. Germline CDR1 reads SQVTM; CDR2 reads ANQGSEA. The CDR3 extends over 12 amino acids. Trimming removed 7 bases from V and 7 bases from J; junction bases left unmatched: 7. This chain's CDR3 is CSAGTVNQPQHF. The CDR3 DNA reads as TGCAGCGCAGGGACAGTAAACCAGCCCCAGCATTTT.

The V and J genes are TRBV19 and TRBJ1-2, with D uncertain. This CDR3 is 15 amino acids long. The V gene lost 8 bases and the J gene lost 2 bases, with 18 bases spanning the gap. Germline V gives CDR1 LNHDA, CDR2 SQIVND (reference sequence). The CDR3 sequence is CASSYAVRGNYGYTF. The CDR3 region has the DNA TGTGCCAGTTCGTACGCCGTACGGGGAAACTATGGCTACACCTTC.

The chain employs TRBV30 and TRBJ2-5; maybe TRBD2 (5 bases). The ends were cut back, 4 bases at V and 1 base at J, with 10 bases in the middle. The CDR3 spans 13 residues. Germline V gives CDR1 GTSNPN, CDR2 SVGIG (reference sequence). CDR3 amino acids: CAWTMEAQETQYF. In DNA form, the CDR3 reads TGTGCCTGGACGATGGAGGCCCAAGAGACCCAGTACTTC.

This rearrangement joins TRBV27 to TRBJ1-4; D uncertain. Trimming stripped 6 bases from V and 10 bases from J, with 21 bases between. CDR3 length: 15 amino acids. Germline V lookup: CDR1 MNHEY, CDR2 SMNVEV (reference sequence). The CDR3 sequence: CASSLGSNRAGKLFF. The CDR3 DNA reads TGTGCCAGCAGCCTGGGATCCAATAGGGCGGGAAAACTGTTTTTT.

V gene TRBV27 combines with J gene TRBJ2-7, with D possibly being TRBD2 (6 bases). CDR1 is MNHEY and CDR2 is SMNVEV in the germline V gene (reference sequence). Trimming took 8 bases from V and 2 from J, leaving 16 bases between them. CDR3 length equals 14 residues. This CDR3 is CASSPRSGPYEQYF. The CDR3 DNA follows: TGTGCCAGCTCCCCCCGTAGCGGACCCTACGAGCAGTACTTC.

The rearrangement links TRBV5-1 to TRBJ2-7; 9 positions match TRBD2. Trimming cost V 1 base and J 7 bases; bases outside gene matches: 9. The germline V gene has CDR1 SGHRS and CDR2 YFSETQ. CDR3 length: 15 amino acids. Here the CDR3 DNA reads TGCGCCAGCAGCTTGAGGGCTAGCGGGGATGCAGAGCAGTACTTC. This sequence encodes CASSLRASGDAEQYF.

This clone appeared a single time. The genes are TRBV4-1 and TRBJ2-4; 7 positions match TRBD2. Germline CDR1 MGHRA, CDR2 YSYEKL. This CDR3 has 21 amino acids. J was trimmed by 0 bases and V by 0 bases; bases with no gene match: 17. The CDR3 is CASSQDPWGGAKVLAKNIQYF. Here the CDR3 DNA reads TGCGCCAGCAGCCAAGATCCCTGGGGGGGAGCGAAAGTACTAGCCAAAAACATTCAGTACTTC.

V usage is TRBV4-1 and J usage is TRBJ1-5; 7 positions agree with TRBD1. V trimming: 2 bases; J trimming: 6 bases; junction bases outside the gene matches: 13. CDR1 is MGHRA and CDR2 is YSYEKL in the germline V gene. The CDR3 is made up of 17 amino acids. The CDR3: CASSQNFATGSVQPQHF. The DNA for the CDR3 is TGCGCCAGCAGCCAAAACTTCGCGACAGGGTCCGTTCAGCCCCAGCATTTT.

The V call is TRBV30, the J call TRBJ2-2; possibly TRBD2 for D (6 bases). The germline V gene encodes CDR1 GTSNPN and CDR2 SVGIG (reference sequence). CDR3 size: 14 residues. Trimming took off 7 bases at V and 1 base at J, with 13 bases between the two ends. CDR3 in DNA: TGTGCCTCGGATAGCGGAGTGAACACCGGGGAGCTGTTTTTT. Translation gives CASDSGVNTGELFF.

This chain joins TRBV4-2 and TRBJ2-1; perhaps TRBD1 as D (6 bases). The V end was cut by 4 bases, the J end by 5 bases, with 21 bases between. The CDR3 consists of 17 residues. Germline V gene data show CDR1 as LGHNA and CDR2 as YNFKEQ. CDR3 region: CASSRQPAGALDNEQFF. For the CDR3, the DNA is TGTGCCAGCAGCCGACAACCCGCAGGGGCGCTGGACAATGAGCAGTTCTTC.

This clone turned up a few times. The chain is built from TRBV27 and TRBJ1-1, with a weak D call TRBD1 (6 bases). The CDR3 totals 12 residues. Germline CDR1 and CDR2: MNHEY and SMNVEV (reference sequence). V lost 9 bases, J lost 1 base, and 9 bases lay in between. CDR3 DNA sequence: TGTGCCAGGGGACAACCGAACACTGAAGCTTTCTTT. Its translation: CARGQPNTEAFF.

V usage is TRBV30 and J usage is TRBJ1-2; no clear D gene. CDR3 length: 14 amino acids. Trimming removed 0 bases at V and 8 bases at J, with 16 bases between. Germline V CDR1 and CDR2: GTSNPN, SVGIG (reference sequence). The CDR3 reads CAWSVLGSREGYTF. CDR3 coding DNA: TGTGCCTGGAGTGTACTGGGGAGTCGGGAGGGCTACACCTTC.

The chain uses TRBV4-1 and TRBJ2-7, with D hard to call. Trimming removed 1 base at V and 6 bases at J, with 10 bases between. Germline CDR1 reads MGHRA; CDR2 reads YSYEKL. The CDR3 contains 13 residues. CDR3 in amino acids: CASSQVPFCEQYF. The CDR3 DNA sequence: TGCGCCAGCAGCCAAGTCCCTTTTTGCGAGCAGTACTTC.

The chain links TRBV6-5 to TRBJ2-2; D not resolved. This CDR3 spans 12 amino acids. V was shortened by 6 bases and J by 7 bases, with 9 bases between the two germline ends. Germline CDR1 is MNHEY and CDR2 is SVGAGI. In DNA form, the CDR3 reads TGTGCCAGCAGGCTAGAGATCGGGGAGCTGTTTTTT. This encodes CASRLEIGELFF.

The V gene is TRBV7-2, the J gene TRBJ2-7; TRBD2 is a possible D gene (6 bases). V gave up 7 bases and J gave up 3 bases, with 19 bases separating them. The CDR3 spans 15 residues. CDR1 is SGHTA and CDR2 is FQGNSA in the germline V gene. This CDR3 reads CASTEAGHSYYEQYF. In DNA form, the CDR3 reads TGTGCCAGCACCGAAGCGGGCCACTCCTACTACGAGCAGTACTTC. Combining the CDR3 with reference TRBV7-2 and TRBJ2-7 gives the whole variable domain GAGVSQSPSNKVTEKGKDVELRCDPISGHTALYWYRQSLGQGLEFLIYFQGNSAPDKSGLPSDRFSAERTGGSVSTLTIQRTQQEDSAVYLCASTEAGHSYYEQYFGPGTRLTVT.

The rearrangement links TRBV12-5 to TRBJ2-1; the match to TRBD2 covers 12 bases. The germline gives CDR1 LGHNT, CDR2 FRNRAP. The CDR3 spans 15 residues. Losses at the gene ends were 2 bases for V and 10 bases for J; bases not matched to a gene: 6. The CDR3 bases are TGTGCTAGTGGTTTGTGGACTAGCGGGACCCACGAGCAGTTCTTC. It yields the protein CASGLWTSGTHEQFF. Complete variable domain (other parts from reference TRBV12-5 and TRBJ2-1): DARVTQTPRHKVTEMGQEVTMRCQPILGHNTVFWYRQTMMQGLELLAYFRNRAPLDDSGMPKDRFSAEMPDATLATLKIQPSEPRDSAVYFCASGLWTSGTHEQFFGPGTRLTVL.

This clone has only a few counts. The chain employs TRBV7-2 and TRBJ2-7; 9 bases match TRBD1. Germline V gives CDR1 SGHTA, CDR2 FQGNSA. The V and J ends lost 3 bases and 2 bases, in that order; junction bases with no gene match: 11. This CDR3 is built from 17 residues. The CDR3 protein is CASSFRRRTGVTYEQYF. The DNA of the CDR3 is TGTGCCAGCAGCTTTCGCCGGCGGACAGGGGTGACCTACGAGCAGTACTTC.

The V gene is TRBV7-3, the J gene TRBJ2-1; 10 bases map to TRBD2. The CDR3 covers 15 residues. V dropped 6 bases and J dropped 7; count of bases not matched to a gene: 9. CDR1 and CDR2 from the germline V gene are SGHTA and FQGTGA. For the CDR3, the DNA is TGTGCCAGCAGTCCAGCGGGAGGGCATAGTAATGAGCAGTTCTTC. Translation gives CASSPAGGHSNEQFF.